Shown below are 23 T cell receptor beta chains from a single sample sequenced in a study of T cells in localized non-small cell lung cancer. Data came from immunoSEQ multiplex PCR; TCRdb stores just in-frame clones and leaves some out. The sample has fewer than 35,000 clones, approximately 81% seen once. Sequenced material: peripheral blood, taken before any cancer treatment. Receptors originate from a male donor at least 60 years old with stage II squamous cell lung carcinoma.

V gene TRBV9 combines with J gene TRBJ2-1; perhaps TRBD2 as D (6 bases). The CDR3 covers 15 residues. The germline V gene encodes CDR1 SGDLS and CDR2 YYNGEE. V was trimmed by 3 bases and J by 7 bases, leaving 17 bases between them. The DNA for the CDR3 is TGTGCCAGCAGCGCGGGGCAGGGAGGTGGGAATGAGCAGTTCTTC. Residues: CASSAGQGGGNEQFF.

A few counts support this clone. V is TRBV7-2 and J is TRBJ2-1, with 11 bases matching TRBD2. The CDR3 is 14 amino acids. V lost 6 bases and J lost 8; bases outside the gene matches: 6. Looked up from germline, CDR1 is SGHTA and CDR2 is FQGNSA. The CDR3 loop reads CASRLAGGGDEQFF. In DNA, the CDR3 is TGTGCCAGCAGGCTAGCGGGAGGAGGCGATGAGCAGTTCTTC.

The chain carries TRBV7-2 and TRBJ2-7; D call uncertain. The germline V and J ends were trimmed by 5 bases and 4 bases, with 12 bases remaining between them. The CDR3 spans 13 residues. The germline V gene has CDR1 SGHTA and CDR2 FQGNSA. The CDR3 region has the DNA TGTGCCAGCAGCCTAGGAAGGGATTACGAGCAGTACTTC. The encoded protein is CASSLGRDYEQYF. Drawing the rest from reference TRBV7-2 and TRBJ2-7, the complete variable domain is GAGVSQSPSNKVTEKGKDVELRCDPISGHTALYWYRQSLGQGLEFLIYFQGNSAPDKSGLPSDRFSAERTGGSVSTLTIQRTQQEDSAVYLCASSLGRDYEQYFGPGTRLTVT.

The V call is TRBV5-4, the J call TRBJ1-6, with D possibly being TRBD1 (6 bases). This CDR3 spans 16 amino acids. Trimming cost V 4 bases and J 0 bases, with 11 bases left between them. Germline CDR1 is SGHNT and CDR2 is YYREEE (reference sequence). CDR3 in amino acids: CASSPGHSSYNSPLHF. DNA of the CDR3: TGTGCCAGCAGCCCGGGACATAGCTCCTATAATTCACCCCTCCACTTT.

The chain recombines TRBV6-1 with TRBJ2-7; D not certain. The CDR3 is made up of 13 amino acids. Germline assignment: CDR1 MNHNS and CDR2 SASEGT. V shed 4 bases and J shed 3 bases, with 10 bases lying between them. As DNA, the CDR3 is TGTGCCAGCAGTGTTTCGCCCCTCTACGAGCAGTACTTC. Residues: CASSVSPLYEQYF.

The rearrangement links TRBV5-8 to TRBJ1-3; D is ambiguous. Trimming pared 2 bases from V and 9 bases from J, leaving 18 bases between. Germline CDR1 is SGHTS and CDR2 is YDEGEE. The CDR3 has 15 residues. CDR3 sequence: CASSFLVGGLSTIYF. In nucleotides, the CDR3 is TGTGCCAGCAGCTTCCTGGTGGGAGGCCTAAGCACCATATATTTT.

The V call is TRBV7-2, the J call TRBJ1-5; maybe TRBD1 (6 bases). The CDR3 totals 16 residues. CDR1 is SGHTA, CDR2 FQGNSA, per germline. The V end lost 5 bases, the J end lost 6 bases, and 20 bases lay between the germline ends. The CDR3 reads CASSHGARGGTQPQHF. CDR3 sequence (DNA): TGTGCCAGCAGCCACGGGGCGCGAGGGGGGACTCAGCCCCAGCATTTT. The full variable domain, its missing parts supplied by reference TRBV7-2 and TRBJ1-5, is GAGVSQSPSNKVTEKGKDVELRCDPISGHTALYWYRQSLGQGLEFLIYFQGNSAPDKSGLPSDRFSAERTGGSVSTLTIQRTQQEDSAVYLCASSHGARGGTQPQHFGDGTRLSIL.

The chain is built from TRBV4-1 and TRBJ1-3, with unresolved D. Per germline, CDR1 MGHRA and CDR2 YSYEKL. V was clipped by 2 bases and J by 0 bases, with 8 bases between them. CDR3 length equals 15 residues. The CDR3 loop reads CASSQLGYSGNTIYF. The CDR3 bases are TGCGCCAGCAGCCAACTGGGATACTCTGGAAACACCATATATTTT.

This clone appeared a few times. The rearrangement joins TRBV7-3 to TRBJ1-4, with D uncertain. V lost 5 bases, J lost 2 bases, and 12 bases lay in between. This CDR3 spans 15 amino acids. CDR1 and CDR2 from the germline V gene are SGHTA and FQGTGA. This chain's CDR3 is CASSPGWNTNEKLFF. CDR3 DNA: TGTGCCAGCAGCCCGGGGTGGAACACTAATGAAAAACTGTTTTTT.

This clone was observed a single time. The rearrangement uses TRBV5-1 and TRBJ2-7, with D uncertain. The V and J ends lost 0 bases and 2 bases respectively, with 12 bases between them. From germline, CDR1 is SGHRS and CDR2 YFSETQ. The CDR3 runs 15 residues. The CDR3 spells CASSLVGAPTYEQYF. Here the CDR3 DNA reads TGCGCCAGCAGCTTGGTAGGAGCTCCTACCTACGAGCAGTACTTC.

This chain connects TRBV11-3 to TRBJ1-5; D ambiguous. Germline V gene sequence: CDR1 SGHNT, CDR2 YENEEA. CDR3 length: 14 amino acids. The V and J ends lost 5 bases and 7 bases respectively, with 15 bases between them. This chain's CDR3 is CASSNGGSGQPQHF. Written as DNA, the CDR3 is TGTGCCAGCAGCAATGGAGGGTCGGGGCAGCCCCAGCATTTT.

This clone was counted only a few times. V usage is TRBV19 and J usage is TRBJ2-7; weak D call: TRBD2 (5 bases). Germline CDR1 LNHDA, CDR2 SQIVND (reference sequence). Trimming shortened V by 1 base and J by 2 bases, and 12 bases separated the two germline ends. CDR3 size: 15 residues. CDR3 DNA: TGTGCCAGTAGTATAGCGAGCGGAGTTACCTACGAGCAGTACTTC. It encodes CASSIASGVTYEQYF.

The chain is built from TRBV30 and TRBJ2-5; TRBD2 matches 11 bases. The CDR3 runs to 14 residues. CDR1 and CDR2 from the germline V gene are GTSNPN and SVGIG (reference sequence). V was pared by 3 bases and J by 4 bases, with 4 bases of the junction left unmatched. The chain's CDR3 is CAWRTSGATETQYF. The CDR3 bases are TGTGCCTGGAGGACTAGCGGGGCCACAGAGACCCAGTACTTC.

This clone was observed once. The rearrangement joins TRBV5-3 to TRBJ1-1, with TRBD1 matching 9 bases. TRBV5-3 is an ORF, with its function uncertain. CDR3 size: 14 residues. V was clipped by 2 bases and J by 2 bases; unmatched bases: 1. CDR3 loop: CARSFTGGNTEAFF. As DNA, the CDR3 is TGTGCCAGAAGCTTTACAGGGGGCAACACTGAAGCTTTCTTT.

CDR3 region: CASRRLGQGPYEQYF. In DNA form, the CDR3 reads TGCGCCAGCAGGAGATTAGGACAGGGGCCCTACGAGCAGTACTTC. The J gene is TRBJ2-7, the V gene TRBV5-1, with 9 bases that match TRBD1. The CDR3 extends over 15 amino acids. From germline, CDR1 is SGHRS and CDR2 YFSETQ. Losses at the gene ends were 5 bases for V and 2 bases for J; bases not matched to a gene: 8.

This sequence joins TRBV28 and TRBJ1-2, with D tentatively TRBD1 (5 bases). Germline assignment: CDR1 MDHEN and CDR2 SYDVKM. There are 14 residues in the CDR3. Trimming pared 5 bases from V and 5 bases from J, leaving 15 bases between. As DNA, the CDR3 is TGTGCCAGCAGTACCCTGGGGGGGGATTATGGCTACACCTTC. Translating gives CASSTLGGDYGYTF.

The CDR3 is CASSLVGLAGVTAKNIQYF. The CDR3 DNA reads TGTGCCAGCAGCTTAGTGGGGCTAGCGGGAGTCACGGCCAAAAACATTCAGTACTTC. The rearrangement joins TRBV7-2 to TRBJ2-4, with TRBD2 identical over 10 bases. Germline values: CDR1 SGHTA, CDR2 FQGNSA. The CDR3 totals 19 residues. V lost 1 base, J lost 1 base, and 10 bases stayed unmatched.

This chain links TRBV30 with TRBJ2-1; D uncertain. CDR3 size: 12 residues. Germline CDR1 reads GTSNPN; CDR2 reads SVGIG (reference sequence). V lost 3 bases and J lost 3, with 6 bases in between. DNA for the CDR3: TGTGCCTGGAGGACATTCTACAATGAGCAGTTCTTC. The encoded protein is CAWRTFYNEQFF.

The chain is built from TRBV5-1 and TRBJ2-3; no definite D call. The CDR3 totals 15 residues. V lost 4 bases and J lost 0, with 12 bases in between. Germline V gene lookup returns CDR1 SGHRS and CDR2 YFSETQ. DNA of the CDR3: TGCGCCAGCAGCCGAGACACGACTAGCACAGATACGCAGTATTTT. Amino acids: CASSRDTTSTDTQYF.

The chain combines TRBV7-9 with TRBJ1-4; D is ambiguous. The CDR3 has 12 residues. The V end was cut by 2 bases, the J end by 7 bases, with 5 bases between. Germline CDR1 reads SEHNR; CDR2 reads FQNEAQ (reference sequence). The CDR3 DNA reads TGTGCCAGCAGCTTATCCGGTGAAAAACTGTTTTTT. Its protein product is CASSLSGEKLFF.

J is TRBJ1-1 and V is TRBV28; D uncertain. CDR3 size: 15 residues. The germline gives CDR1 MDHEN, CDR2 SYDVKM. The germline V and J ends were trimmed by 3 bases and 1 base, with 12 bases remaining between them. In nucleotides, the CDR3 is TGTGCCAGCAGTTTCCCGGCAGAACCGAACACTGAAGCTTTCTTT. It translates to CASSFPAEPNTEAFF.

This chain uses TRBV13 with TRBJ2-7; D may correspond to TRBD1 or TRBD2 (5 bases each). Deletions cut 1 base from V and 0 bases from J, with 13 bases between. The CDR3 runs 16 residues. Germline assignment: CDR1 PRHDT and CDR2 FYEKMQ (reference sequence). CDR3 loop: CASSLARGPSSYEQYF. The CDR3 DNA reads as TGTGCCAGCAGCTTAGCTCGGGGCCCCAGCTCCTACGAGCAGTACTTC.

This clone was detected only once. The chain has TRBV4-1 and TRBJ1-6, with 9 bases fitting TRBD1. Germline CDR1 and CDR2: MGHRA and YSYEKL. The CDR3 sequence is 16 residues long. Trimming removed 1 base from V and 10 bases from J; junction bases left unmatched: 8. The CDR3 nucleotides are TGCGCCAGCAGCCAAGGGCAAACAGGGGGCGCGTCACCCCTCCACTTT. This encodes CASSQGQTGGASPLHF.